This TCR beta chain was identified in a study of shared clonotypes between healthy human individuals (dated by TCRdb to 2020 to 2022). With respect to the entire study: The cohort included three men and a couple of women between 18 and 49 years of age. For each donor, three plates each were used for CD4 naive and CD4 memory, two plates were used for CD8 naive, and one plate was used for CD8 memory. The study deeply sequenced blood TCR repertoires of about five healthy adults to estimate repertoire size and the extent of clonotype sharing between individuals. Different laboratories and diverse techniques were used to prepare libraries and sequence TCR repertoires, to increase sequencing depth and limit assay-specific biases. Leukapheresis yielded between about 0.94 and 9.5 billion PBMCs per donor. The paper as a whole reports these results and caveats: Incomplete sequencing was indicated by rarefaction of sorted-subset datasets, despite the large sequencing depth. Sampling was restricted to blood, and TCR repertoires in tissues likely differ from the TCR repertoires found in blood. Across a handful of donors, roughly 5% of naive CD4, roughly 3.8% of naive CD8, under 2.5% of memory CD4, and 0.4% to 0.45% of memory CD8 clonotypes were shared. Larger estimated clonotype richness was generally found for naive subsets than for memory subsets. The genetic and exposure-history diversity represented was limited by the small number of donors. Compared with non-shared clonotypes, the clonotypes found in all four sorted-subset donors had higher generation probabilities. Pairwise subsampling led to the expectation that sequencing depth would affect the degree of clonotype sharing among donors.

Healthy HIV-negative adults with no recently reported acute infections or vaccinations were included as donors. Only Caucasian adults living in Nashville, Tennessee, USA were represented among the donors. Magnetic negative selection was used to enrich CD4+ T cells, after which naive cells were positively selected on CD45RA and the negative fraction became the memory subset. Blood was obtained by leukapheresis, after which PBMCs were separated by Ficoll-Histopaque density gradient centrifugation and cryopreserved in liquid nitrogen vapor phase. Analytical flow cytometry was used to check the purity and quantity of each magnetically sorted T cell population. From each sorted fraction, genomic DNA was isolated and quantified by UV absorbance on a Nanodrop 2000c. With regard to this clone: Its antigen has not been determined. Base qualities were left out, and no much larger clone turns up one base away.

TCR CDR3 regions were amplified from genomic DNA by multiplex PCR using the deep immunoSEQ assay. Extracted genomic DNA from each cell subset was spread evenly across all wells of several immunoSEQ 96-well plates, with each plate serving as a replicate. For sorted subsets, roughly 200 ng of genomic DNA, equivalent to 30,000 or so T cell genomes, went into each replicate PCR. Purified libraries were quantified with a Qubit 3.0 fluorometer, sized on a Bioanalyzer 2100, and re-quantified with the KAPA Library Quantification kit. Each immunoSEQ 96-well plate was sequenced on its own single-read 150-cycle Illumina NextSeq 550 flow cell. In the source study's methods: Because only junctional sequences without quality scores were contained in the immunoSEQ output, filtering matching that applied to full-length reads could not be performed. To assign V/J genes and CDR3, sequences were annotated against IMGT germline references using PyIR, a Python wrapper for IgBLAST v1.9. Reads were removed for weak V/J assignments (E-value above 1e-6), missing CDR3, stop codons, out-of-frame junctions, or ambiguous translated residues. V3J clonotypes were defined by identical inferred V gene, J gene, and CDR3 amino acid sequence. Percentage overlap between repertoires was calculated by dividing the number of shared unique clonotypes by the size of the smaller repertoire. Richness of each repertoire was evaluated using RTK rarefaction, the Chao1 estimator, and Recon v2.1 estimates of unobserved clonotypes. Generation probabilities for all TCRbeta clonotypes obtained by the gDNA method from a handful of donors were computed using OLGA. In its TCRdb copy, this immuneACCESS table keeps in-frame sequences only and misses some clones. Where compared with another copy, unresolved V genes explain less than half of these, and the others have no known cause. D and trimming were read from the DNA, whereas the V and J calls and clone size are those reported in that table. The sample table holds some 2,100,000 clones, of which about 94% were seen once. Around 0.13% of the sample comes from the top ten.

The TCR sequence derives from a man between 18 and 29 years old in good health. Sequencing used naive CD4+ T cells sorted from blood. The cell subset or site tag for this specimen amounts to: CD45RA+ positively selected.

CDR3 region: CASSRAGAQPNYGYTF. The DNA is as follows: TGTGCCAGCTCACGAGCTGGTGCACAGCCTAACTATGGCTACACCTTC. The rearranged chain carries TRBV18 and TRBJ1-2; the D gene is unclear. From cysteine to phenylalanine, the CDR3 is 16 amino acids long. The kept DNA is CDR3 alone, 48 bases in frame from the first base. V loses 4 bases, J loses 0 bases, and the germline ends lie 15 bases apart. CDR1 KGHSH and CDR2 LQKENI are derived from the germline V gene.